A single sample is the source of the 4 T cell receptor beta chains below, sequenced in a study of shared clonotypes between healthy human individuals. Using immunoSEQ multiplex PCR, the repertoire was profiled, and TCRdb retains in-frame clones only, with some absent. The data contain fewer than 400,000 clones, 74% of them singletons. Sequenced sample: memory CD4+ T cells sorted from blood. As to subset: CD45RA-negative fraction. The receptors come from a man aged 30 to 45 in good health.

This clone was counted between two and nine times. This sequence joins TRBV27 and TRBJ2-7; 7 bases are shared with TRBD1. Unmatched junction bases numbered 10, after V lost 8 bases and J lost 9 bases. Germline-derived CDR1 and CDR2 are MNHEY and SMNVEV (reference sequence). This CDR3 comprises 12 residues. The CDR3 sequence: CASQGVGGVQYF. DNA of the CDR3: TGTGCCAGCCAGGGGGTGGGTGGGGTGCAGTACTTC.

This clone was detected only a few times. The rearrangement uses TRBV19 and TRBJ1-3; 9 bases agree with TRBD1. The CDR3 is made up of 15 amino acids. The germline gives CDR1 LNHDA, CDR2 SQIVND (reference sequence). J lost 3 bases, V lost 6 bases, and 6 bases had no gene match. CDR3 DNA: TGTGCCAGTAGGAGACAGGGGGACTATGGAAACACCATATATTTT. Encoded protein: CASRRQGDYGNTIYF.

The gene calls are TRBV10-3 and TRBJ2-1; D may be TRBD2 (7 bases). The V and J ends lost 10 bases and 0 bases respectively, with 22 bases between them. CDR1 ENHRY and CDR2 SYGVKD come from the germline V gene. The CDR3 runs 17 residues. CDR3 sequence: CATRGGGRGSSYNEQFF. DNA of the CDR3: TGTGCCACCAGGGGCGGGGGCAGGGGAAGCTCCTACAATGAGCAGTTCTTC.

V is TRBV15 and J is TRBJ2-7; D uncertain. V gave up 5 bases and J gave up 6 bases, with 14 bases separating them. CDR3 size: 13 residues. Germline-derived CDR1 and CDR2 are LNHNV and YYDKDF (reference sequence). CDR3 sequence: CATSPLPDSEQYF. The DNA for the CDR3 is TGTGCCACCAGCCCCCTACCCGATTCCGAGCAGTACTTC.